This T cell receptor (beta chain) was captured in a study of T cell repertoires in cytomegalovirus infection. This clonotype was recorded many times. The CDR3 runs to 15 residues. Deletions cut 4 bases from V and 0 bases from J, with 10 bases between. TCRdb recomputed calls from the reads with MiXCR, one row per CDR3 protein. The sample has approximately 190,000 distinct CDR3 sequences, 7.5% to 10% seen once; the top ten hold about 5%. The chain employs TRBV12-3 or TRBV12-4 and TRBJ1-5; D is unclear. This sequence originates from a human donor in good health (CMV status not recorded). Some clones in this sample may be carry-over from other donors' samples. Sequencing was performed on PBMCs. Here the CDR3 DNA reads TGTGCCAGCAGTTACAGACTGCATAGCAATCAGCCCCAGCATTTT. The encoded protein is CASSYRLHSNQPQHF.